One and the same sample provided the 27 T cell receptor beta chains below, sequenced in a study of OX40 agonist ivuxolimab in advanced cancers. Method: immunoSEQ multiplex PCR; TCRdb's copy keeps in-frame clones and lacks some. The table lists fewer than 25,000 clones, about nine tenths of them singletons. The sample in question was CD4+ or CD8+ T cells sorted from blood, obtained in a trial of the OX40 agonist ivuxolimab. These receptors originate from an adult with an advanced solid tumor such as melanoma, head and neck, liver or kidney cancer.

The chain uses TRBV7-9 and TRBJ1-1; no clear D gene. Germline V gene data show CDR1 as SEHNR and CDR2 as FQNEAQ (reference sequence). CDR3 length: 14 amino acids. V was clipped by 0 bases and J by 10 bases, with 15 bases between them. Here the CDR3 DNA reads TGTGCCAGCAGCTTAGCCGTCCGGGGAGCGGCAGCTTTCTTT. Residues: CASSLAVRGAAAFF.

The chain joins TRBV18 to TRBJ2-5; possibly TRBD1 for D (6 bases). The V gene's germline CDR1 is KGHSH and CDR2 LQKENI. Deletions cut 2 bases from V and 4 bases from J, with 8 bases between. The CDR3 has 13 residues. The CDR3 coding sequence is TGTGCCAGCTCACCATTAGGGGGAGAGACCCAGTACTTC. Translated, it gives CASSPLGGETQYF. Full variable domain (outside the CDR3, taken from reference TRBV18 and TRBJ2-5): NAGVMQNPRHLVRRRGQEARLRCSPMKGHSHVYWYRQLPEEGLKFMVYLQKENIIDESGMPKERFSAEFPKEGPSILRIQQVVRGDSAAYFCASSPLGGETQYFGPGTRLLVL.

The chain carries TRBV6-5 and TRBJ2-6, with TRBD1 identical over 7 bases. Germline CDR1 is MNHEY and CDR2 is SVGAGI. This CDR3 region has 15 residues. Unmatched junction bases numbered 9, after V lost 5 bases and J lost 8 bases. This CDR3 reads CASSLRTGYTNVLTF. Written as DNA, the CDR3 is TGTGCCAGCAGTCTAAGGACAGGATATACCAACGTCCTGACTTTC.

The chain employs TRBV19 and TRBJ1-5; D unresolved. CDR3 length: 15 residues. The V end was cut by 7 bases, the J end by 6 bases, with 19 bases between. Per the germline V gene, CDR1 is LNHDA and CDR2 is SQIVND (reference sequence). CDR3 sequence (DNA): TGTGCCAGTACGATAAAGGGCTTGGTAGGTCAGCCCCAGCATTTT. Translating gives CASTIKGLVGQPQHF.

This clone was counted a few times. The chain employs TRBV7-6 and TRBJ1-3; TRBD1 aligns across 7 bases. V was pared by 5 bases and J by 3 bases, with 13 bases of the junction left unmatched. The CDR3 runs to 17 residues. CDR1 SGHVS and CDR2 FNYEAQ come from the germline V gene. CDR3 residues: CASSPGWEGAIGNTIYF. CDR3 DNA sequence: TGTGCCAGCAGCCCCGGATGGGAGGGGGCTATTGGAAACACCATATATTTT.

CDR3 region: CAWRGHYATNEKLFF. CDR3 nucleotides: TGTGCCTGGAGGGGCCACTATGCAACTAATGAAAAACTGTTTTTT. The gene calls are TRBV30 and TRBJ1-4; no reliable D call. The CDR3 length is 15 residues. The V end was cut by 3 bases, the J end by 0 bases, with 11 bases between. In germline, CDR1 is GTSNPN, CDR2 SVGIG (reference sequence).

This clone came up a few times. V and J are TRBV2 and TRBJ1-1; perhaps TRBD1 as D (5 bases). CDR3 size: 11 residues. The germline gives CDR1 SNHLY, CDR2 FYNNEI. The V end lost 8 bases, the J end lost 8 bases, and 12 bases lay between the germline ends. As DNA, the CDR3 is TGTGCCAGCGGGGACGCTCTAGAAGCTTTCTTT. Amino acids: CASGDALEAFF.

The chain joins TRBV10-3 to TRBJ1-4; 8 nucleotides align to TRBD1. CDR1 and CDR2 (germline): ENHRY, SYGVKD. V lost 8 bases to trimming and J lost 7 bases; unmatched junction nucleotides: 6. This CDR3 contains 13 residues. The CDR3 loop is CAIYDRGREKLFF. The DNA for the CDR3 is TGTGCCATCTACGACAGGGGTCGTGAAAAACTGTTTTTT.

This chain connects TRBV6-1 to TRBJ2-3; D is unresolved. V gave up 3 bases and J gave up 1 base, with 2 bases separating them. The CDR3 extends over 12 amino acids. Germline V gene sequence: CDR1 MNHNS, CDR2 SASEGT. The CDR3 bases are TGTGCCAGCAGTGATGGCACAGATACGCAGTATTTT. This codes for CASSDGTDTQYF.

CDR3 nucleotide sequence: TGTGCCAGCAGTGATACCGGGAGGGGCGGCAATGAGCAGTTCTTC. It yields the protein CASSDTGRGGNEQFF. The genes are TRBV2 and TRBJ2-1; 8 positions agree with TRBD2. The V gene's germline CDR1 is SNHLY and CDR2 FYNNEI. This CDR3 is 15 amino acids long. The junction had 7 bases not matched to a gene; V was cut back by 3 bases and J by 6 bases.

This rearrangement joins TRBV7-9 to TRBJ2-7; TRBD1 aligns across 10 bases. The CDR3 is 14 residues long. The V gene end was trimmed by 2 bases and the J gene end by 4 bases; junction bases not matched to a gene: 2. Germline V gives CDR1 SEHNR, CDR2 FQNEAQ (reference sequence). The CDR3 DNA reads as TGTGCCAGCAGCTTACCGGGACAGGGGTACGAGCAGTACTTC. Its translation is CASSLPGQGYEQYF.

The chain carries TRBV7-9 and TRBJ1-2; D is undetermined. The V end was cut by 5 bases, the J end by 2 bases, with 9 bases between. CDR1 and CDR2 (germline): SEHNR, FQNEAQ (reference sequence). The CDR3 spans 13 residues. The CDR3 bases are TGTGCCAGCAGCCCCGCCGGAAACTATGGCTACACCTTC. Encoded protein: CASSPAGNYGYTF. The full variable domain, rest sourced from reference TRBV7-9 and TRBJ1-2, is DTGVSQNPRHKITKRGQNVTFRCDPISEHNRLYWYRQTLGQGPEFLTYFQNEAQLEKSRLLSDRFSAERPKGSFSTLEIQRTEQGDSAMYLCASSPAGNYGYTFGSGTRLTVV.

This sequence joins TRBV6-5 and TRBJ2-7, with TRBD1 as a possible D gene (5 bases). The CDR3 is 16 residues long. Per the germline V gene, CDR1 is MNHEY and CDR2 is SVGAGI. Trimming removed 0 bases at V and 4 bases at J, with 16 bases between. The DNA of the CDR3 is TGTGCCAGCAGTTACTCGATGACAGAGCCACTTTACGAGCAGTACTTC. It yields the protein CASSYSMTEPLYEQYF.

V and J are TRBV19 and TRBJ2-5; D is perhaps TRBD2 (6 bases). This CDR3 has 13 residues. Germline V CDR1 and CDR2: LNHDA, SQIVND (reference sequence). Trimming removed 5 bases at V and 5 bases at J, with 12 bases between. This chain's CDR3 is CASSLGDWETQYF. CDR3 in DNA: TGTGCCAGTAGTTTGGGGGACTGGGAGACCCAGTACTTC.

The chain links TRBV11-3 to TRBJ2-3, with 10 bases that match TRBD2. V dropped 5 bases and J dropped 1; count of bases not matched to a gene: 3. The germline gives CDR1 SGHNT, CDR2 YENEEA. The CDR3 contains 15 residues. The CDR3 reads CASSPGTSGTDTQYF. As DNA, the CDR3 is TGTGCCAGCAGCCCCGGGACTAGCGGCACAGATACGCAGTATTTT. Supplemented by reference TRBV11-3 and TRBJ2-3, the full variable domain reads EAGVVQSPRYKIIEKKQPVAFWCNPISGHNTLYWYLQNLGQGPELLIRYENEEAVDDSQLPKDRFSAERLKGVDSTLKIQPAELGDSAVYLCASSPGTSGTDTQYFGPGTRLTVL.

A single count supports this clone. This chain links TRBV2 with TRBJ1-3, with 7 bases identical to TRBD1. The CDR3 is 15 residues long. Germline-derived CDR1 and CDR2 are SNHLY and FYNNEI. The trim removed 8 bases at V and 0 bases at J, leaving 7 bases unmatched. CDR3 region: CASGNRGPSGNTIYF. The CDR3, as DNA: TGTGCCAGCGGCAACAGGGGACCCTCTGGAAACACCATATATTTT. Together with reference TRBV2 and TRBJ1-3, the CDR3 gives the full variable domain: EPEVTQTPSHQVTQMGQEVILRCVPISNHLYFYWYRQILGQKVEFLVSFYNNEISEKSEIFDDQFSVERPDGSNFTLKIRSTKLEDSAMYFCASGNRGPSGNTIYFGEGSWLTVV.

This clone has only one observation. V and J are TRBV9 and TRBJ2-1; 9 bases match TRBD2. Trimming took 4 bases from V and 0 from J; bases not matched to a gene: 2. Germline V gives CDR1 SGDLS, CDR2 YYNGEE. The CDR3 extends over 15 amino acids. CDR3 nucleotides: TGTGCCAGCAGCAGTAGCGGGAGCTCCTACAATGAGCAGTTCTTC. Encoded protein: CASSSSGSSYNEQFF.

The chain recombines TRBV11-2 with TRBJ1-1, with unresolved D. This CDR3 comprises 16 residues. Germline CDR1 reads SGHAT; CDR2 reads FQNNGV. V lost 0 bases and J lost 0, with 11 bases in between. CDR3 protein: CASSLDHGNMNTEAFF. CDR3 bases: TGTGCCAGCAGCTTAGATCATGGGAACATGAACACTGAAGCTTTCTTT.

This clone appeared a single time. The chain couples TRBV7-2 to TRBJ1-1; maybe TRBD1 (5 bases). There are 13 residues in the CDR3. CDR1 and CDR2 (germline): SGHTA, FQGNSA. V gave up 3 bases and J gave up 4 bases, with 9 bases separating them. The CDR3 DNA follows: TGTGCCAGCAGCTTCAACGGGGCCACTGAAGCTTTCTTT. Amino acids: CASSFNGATEAFF.

CDR3 amino acids: CASSEGTGLQPQHF. CDR3 sequence (DNA): TGTGCCAGCAGTGAAGGGACAGGCCTTCAGCCCCAGCATTTT. The chain has TRBV6-1 and TRBJ1-5; 7 nucleotides agree with TRBD1. The germline V gene has CDR1 MNHNS and CDR2 SASEGT. The trim removed 1 base at V and 6 bases at J, leaving 3 bases unmatched. The length of the CDR3 is 14 residues.

This chain joins TRBV6-5 and TRBJ2-7; D is ambiguous. Germline V CDR1 and CDR2: MNHEY, SVGAGI. Deletions cut 0 bases from V and 4 bases from J, with 7 bases between. The CDR3 loop spans 13 amino acids. CDR3 nucleotide sequence: TGTGCCAGCAGTTACTCGTGGGGATACGAGCAGTACTTC. It specifies CASSYSWGYEQYF.

This chain links TRBV6-1 with TRBJ1-5; D unclear. The V gene lost 3 bases and the J gene lost 0 bases, with 12 bases spanning the gap. Germline lookup yields CDR1 MNHNS and CDR2 SASEGT. The CDR3 runs 16 residues. Here the CDR3 DNA reads TGTGCCAGCAGTGACCTGGAGGTTTATAGCAATCAGCCCCAGCATTTT. It yields the protein CASSDLEVYSNQPQHF.

The V and J genes are TRBV9 and TRBJ2-2; 10 bases agree with TRBD1. The V segment lost 3 bases and the J segment 5 bases; nucleotides outside the gene matches: 7. This CDR3 has 16 residues. CDR1 is SGDLS, CDR2 YYNGEE, per germline. The CDR3 nucleotides read TGTGCCAGCAGCGCACCGGGACAGGGGAATACCGGGGAGCTGTTTTTT. Protein product: CASSAPGQGNTGELFF. Variable domain in full (rest from reference TRBV9 and TRBJ2-2): DSGVTQTPKHLITATGQRVTLRCSPRSGDLSVYWYQQSLDQGLQFLIQYYNGEERAKGNILERFSAQQFPDLHSELNLSSLELGDSALYFCASSAPGQGNTGELFFGEGSRLTVL.

A word on this clone: The conserved phenylalanine or tryptophan is not found at the CDR3 terminus, so this likely reflects a read error. The DNA is left out, because the CDR3 cannot be placed on it with certainty; the CDR3 is given as TCRdb lists it. The J gene is TRBJ1-2, the V gene TRBV4-1. Ends included, the CDR3 has 13 residues. CDR1 is MGHRA, CDR2 YSYEKL, per germline. The CDR3 sequence is CASSQDNTQPVLT.

V is TRBV9 and J is TRBJ2-2; D is perhaps TRBD1 (6 bases). V lost 1 base and J 5 bases, leaving 9 bases between the germline ends. Germline CDR1 and CDR2: SGDLS and YYNGEE. The CDR3 covers 14 residues. The CDR3 loop reads CASSVQGGTGELFF. CDR3 DNA: TGTGCCAGCAGCGTACAAGGGGGAACCGGGGAGCTGTTTTTT.

Notes on this clone: At one boundary the junction diverges from the germline segment, which might be a read error. The chain carries TRBV6-1 and TRBJ2-7; weak D call: TRBD1 (6 bases). This CDR3 comprises 16 residues. Germline V CDR1 and CDR2: MNHNS, SASEGT. In DNA, the CDR3 is TGTGCCAGCAGTGTTCTCGCCAGGGGTTTAGTCTACGGGCAGTACTTC. It codes for CASSVLARGLVYGQYF.

The V gene is TRBV11-3, the J gene TRBJ2-7; D is perhaps TRBD2 (5 bases). This CDR3 has 13 amino acids. V dropped 2 bases and J dropped 0 bases, with 5 bases sitting between them. Germline CDR1 SGHNT, CDR2 YENEEA. In DNA form, the CDR3 reads TGTGCCAGCAGCTTAACTAGCTCCTACGAGCAGTACTTC. Protein sequence: CASSLTSSYEQYF.